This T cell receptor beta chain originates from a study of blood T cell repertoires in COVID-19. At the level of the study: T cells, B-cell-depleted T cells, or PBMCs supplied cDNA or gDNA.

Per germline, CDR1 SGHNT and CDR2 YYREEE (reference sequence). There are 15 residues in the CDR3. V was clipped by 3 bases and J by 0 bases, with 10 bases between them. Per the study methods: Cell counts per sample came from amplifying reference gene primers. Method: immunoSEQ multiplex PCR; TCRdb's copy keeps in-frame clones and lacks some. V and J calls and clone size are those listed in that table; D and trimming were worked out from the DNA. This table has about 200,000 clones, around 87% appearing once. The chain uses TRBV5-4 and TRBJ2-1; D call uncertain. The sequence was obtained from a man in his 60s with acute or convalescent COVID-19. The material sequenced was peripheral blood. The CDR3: CASSYEASSYNEQFF. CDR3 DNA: TGTGCCAGCAGCTATGAAGCAAGCTCCTACAATGAGCAGTTCTTC.